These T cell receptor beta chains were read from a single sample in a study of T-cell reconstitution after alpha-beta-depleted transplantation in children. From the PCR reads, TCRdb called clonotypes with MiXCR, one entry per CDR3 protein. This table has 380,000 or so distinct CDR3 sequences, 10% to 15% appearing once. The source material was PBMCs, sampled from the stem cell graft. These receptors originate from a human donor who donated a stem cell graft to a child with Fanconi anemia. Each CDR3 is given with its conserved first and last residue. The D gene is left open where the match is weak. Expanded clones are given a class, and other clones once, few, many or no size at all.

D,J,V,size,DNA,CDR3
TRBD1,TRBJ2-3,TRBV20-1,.,TGCAGTGCTAGAGGGACAGGGGAAGGCACAGATACGCAGTATTTT,CSARGTGEGTDTQYF
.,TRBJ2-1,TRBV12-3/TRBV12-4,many,TGTGCCAGCACTACCACATATCGGAATGAGCAGTTCTTC,CASTTTYRNEQFF
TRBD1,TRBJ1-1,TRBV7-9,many,TGTGCCAGCAGCTTCCGTGACAGGGCTGAAGCTTTCTTT,CASSFRDRAEAFF
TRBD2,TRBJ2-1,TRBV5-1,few,TGCGCCAGCAGCTTGGGACTAGCGGGGAGCCGTGGGAATGAGCAGTTCTTC,CASSLGLAGSRGNEQFF
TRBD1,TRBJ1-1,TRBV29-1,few,TGCAGCGGGTTAACAGGGGACACTGAAGCTTTCTTT,CSGLTGDTEAFF
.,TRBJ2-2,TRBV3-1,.,TGTGCCAGCAGCCCTTTCACCGGGGAGCTGTTTTTT,CASSPFTGELFF
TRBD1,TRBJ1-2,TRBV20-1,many,TGCAGTGCTAGAGATGAAGGGACAGCGGTTGGCTACACCTTC,CSARDEGTAVGYTF
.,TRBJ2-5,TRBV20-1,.,TGCAGTGCTAGAGATTGGGGACTGCAAGAGACCCAGTACTTC,CSARDWGLQETQYF
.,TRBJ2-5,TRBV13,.,TGTGCCAGCAGCTTACCGGGACCCCAAGAGACCCAGTACTTC,CASSLPGPQETQYF
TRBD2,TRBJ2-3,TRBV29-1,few,TGCAGCGTCGCCTTGACCGGGACTAGCGGAACAGATACGCAGTATTTT,CSVALTGTSGTDTQYF
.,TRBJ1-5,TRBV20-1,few,TGCAGTGCTAGTCAGGGGTTTAGCAATCAGCCCCAGCATTTT,CSASQGFSNQPQHF
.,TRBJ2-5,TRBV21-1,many,TGTGCCAGCAGCGGGGACAGGGAAGAGACCCAGTACTTC,CASSGDREETQYF
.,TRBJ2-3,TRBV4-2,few,TGTGCCAGCAGCCAAGTAGGGGCAGACACAGATACGCAGTATTTT,CASSQVGADTDTQYF
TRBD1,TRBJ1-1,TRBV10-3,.,TGTGCCATCAGTGAGGCACCGACAGGGAGGACTGAAGCTTTCTTT,CAISEAPTGRTEAFF
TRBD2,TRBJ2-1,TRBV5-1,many,TGCGCCAGCAGCCCACTGACTAGCGGGGGGGCCAATGAGCAGTTCTTC,CASSPLTSGGANEQFF
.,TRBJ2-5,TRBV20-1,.,TGCAGTGCTAGAGCGCCGGCAACGTTCCAAGAGACCCAGTACTTC,CSARAPATFQETQYF
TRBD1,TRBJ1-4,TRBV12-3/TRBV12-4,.,TGTGCCCGCAGTCGAGACAGGGGGCCGAGTGAAAAACTGTTTTTT,CARSRDRGPSEKLFF
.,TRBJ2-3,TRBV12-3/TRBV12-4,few,TGTGCCAGCAGTTTAGTAATTATGACCTCTGGACTCATTAATACGCAGTATTTT,CASSLVIMTSGLINTQYF
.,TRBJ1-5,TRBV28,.,TGTGCCAGCAGTTACCTACCGGCCACTAGCAATCAGCCCCAGCATTTT,CASSYLPATSNQPQHF
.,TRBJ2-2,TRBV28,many,TGTGCCGGGAGGGACAGGCCCACCGGGGAGCTGTTTTTT,CAGRDRPTGELFF
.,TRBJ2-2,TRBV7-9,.,TGTGCCAGCAGCTTGAGGCCCAGGGACACCGGGGAGCTGTTTTTT,CASSLRPRDTGELFF
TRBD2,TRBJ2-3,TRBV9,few,TGTGCCAGCGGGCTAGCGGGGGGGAGCACAGATACGCAGTATTTT,CASGLAGGSTDTQYF
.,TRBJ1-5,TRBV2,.,TGTGCCAGCAAAACTGACGGAAGCAATCAGCCCCAGCATTTT,CASKTDGSNQPQHF
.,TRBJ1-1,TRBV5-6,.,TGTGCCAGCAGCTCTCCGGCAGGCAAAAAAGCTTTCTTT,CASSSPAGKKAFF
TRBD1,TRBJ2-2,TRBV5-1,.,TGCGCCAGCCGCCTCGAAGGGACAGGGGTCAACACCGGGGAGCTGTTTTTT,CASRLEGTGVNTGELFF
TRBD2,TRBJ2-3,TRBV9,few,TGTGCCAGCACGGGCGGGGGAACCACAGATACGCAGTATTTT,CASTGGGTTDTQYF
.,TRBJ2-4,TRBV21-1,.,TGTGCCAGCAGCAAAAATTCAGAAGGGAGTGAGGGCAACATTCAGTACTTC,CASSKNSEGSEGNIQYF
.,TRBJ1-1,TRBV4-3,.,TGCGCCAGCAGCCAAGTCGCAGGGTTGAAAGTAAGCACTGAAGCTTTCTTT,CASSQVAGLKVSTEAFF
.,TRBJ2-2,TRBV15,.,TGTGCCACCAGCAGAGTTCTCAACGGGGAGCTGTTTTTT,CATSRVLNGELFF
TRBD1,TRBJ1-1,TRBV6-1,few,TGTGCCAGCAGTGGGATGGGACAGACGGTGAACACTGAAGCTTTCTTT,CASSGMGQTVNTEAFF
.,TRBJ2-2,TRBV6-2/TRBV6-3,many,TGTGCCAGCCGTCCACCCTTCGGAGACACCGGGGAGCTGTTTTTT,CASRPPFGDTGELFF
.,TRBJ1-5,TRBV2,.,TGTGCCAGCAGTGAAGGAGAGAGGCCCCAGCATTTT,CASSEGERPQHF
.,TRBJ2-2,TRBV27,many,TGTGCCAGCAGTTTATCGGGGGACGCTACATACACCGGGGAGCTGTTTTTT,CASSLSGDATYTGELFF
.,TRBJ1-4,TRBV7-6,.,TGTGCCAGCAGCCTCCGACAGAATGAAAAACTGTTTTTT,CASSLRQNEKLFF
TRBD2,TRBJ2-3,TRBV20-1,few,TGCAGTGCTAGAGTATCGGGGGGGGCAGATACGCAGTATTTT,CSARVSGGADTQYF
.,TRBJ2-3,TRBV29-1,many,TGCAGCGTTTGGCAGGATACGCAGTATTTT,CSVWQDTQYF
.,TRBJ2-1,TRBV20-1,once,TGCAGTGCTAGAGTACAGGGAGATTTCTACAATGAGCAGTTCTTC,CSARVQGDFYNEQFF
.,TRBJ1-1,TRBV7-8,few,TGTGCCAGCAGCATCTTACAGGGACGGGGCACTGAAGCTTTCTTT,CASSILQGRGTEAFF
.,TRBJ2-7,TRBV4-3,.,TGCGCCAGCAGCCAAGATCCGGGGTCCAAGTGGCAGTACTTC,CASSQDPGSKWQYF
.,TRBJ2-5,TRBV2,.,TGTGCCGGCGGGGGCGGGGATGGGGAGACCCAGTACTTC,CAGGGGDGETQYF
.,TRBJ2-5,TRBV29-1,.,TGCAGCGTCCATGATCTAGTGGCCCAAGAGACCCAGTACTTC,CSVHDLVAQETQYF
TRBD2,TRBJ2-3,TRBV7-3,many,TGTGCCAGCAGCCCAGGACTAGCGCCTAGCACAGATACGCAGTATTTT,CASSPGLAPSTDTQYF
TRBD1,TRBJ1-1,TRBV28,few,TGTGCCAGCAGTTTTTGGGACAGGGGGCCGAACACTGAAGCTTTCTTT,CASSFWDRGPNTEAFF
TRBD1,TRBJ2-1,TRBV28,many,TGTGCCAGCCGAAGGACAGGATACAATGAGCAGTTCTTC,CASRRTGYNEQFF
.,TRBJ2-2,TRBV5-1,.,TGCGCCAGCAGCTTGTCAACGGGGGCCGGGGAGCTGTTTTTT,CASSLSTGAGELFF
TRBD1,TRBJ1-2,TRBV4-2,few,TGTGCCAGCAGCCAAGACCAGGGGGGGTATGGCTACACCTTC,CASSQDQGGYGYTF
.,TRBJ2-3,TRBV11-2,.,TGTGCCAGCAGCGAATGGATGGGAGATACGCAGTATTTT,CASSEWMGDTQYF
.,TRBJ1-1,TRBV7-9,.,TGTGCCAGCAGCGAAGACGGTCCCACTGAAGCTTTCTTT,CASSEDGPTEAFF
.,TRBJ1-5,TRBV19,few,TGTGCCAGTAGTATCGGTCAGCCCCAGCATTTT,CASSIGQPQHF
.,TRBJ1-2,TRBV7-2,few,TGTGCCAGCAGCTTAGACTCAGGCCAGGGTGGTGGCTACACCTTC,CASSLDSGQGGGYTF
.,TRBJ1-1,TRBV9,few,TGTGCCAGCAGCGTTGGTGGGTACTTGAACACTGAAGCTTTCTTT,CASSVGGYLNTEAFF
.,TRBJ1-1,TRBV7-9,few,TGTGCCAGCAGCTTAGACGTATCTTACCGCACTGAAGCTTTCTTT,CASSLDVSYRTEAFF
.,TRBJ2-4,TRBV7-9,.,TGTGCCAGCAGCTCTTCCGGGCCTATACAGTACTTC,CASSSSGPIQYF
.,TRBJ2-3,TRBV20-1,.,TGCAGTGCTAGAGATGGTCAGCGGGGCACAGATACGCAGTATTTT,CSARDGQRGTDTQYF
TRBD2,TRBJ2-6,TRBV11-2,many,TGTGCCAGCAGCTTGGTCCCGGGACTAGCGGCTGGGGCCAACGTCCTGACTTTC,CASSLVPGLAAGANVLTF
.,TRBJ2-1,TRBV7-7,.,TGTGCCAGCAGCCCAGTAGCTGGGACTCTCAATGAGCAGTTCTTC,CASSPVAGTLNEQFF
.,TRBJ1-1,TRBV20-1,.,TGCAGTGCTAGAGATAGGATCCAGGCGGGGAACACTGAAGCTTTCTTT,CSARDRIQAGNTEAFF
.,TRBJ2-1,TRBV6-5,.,TGTGCCAGCAAACCCAAGAACTACAATGAGCAGTTCTTC,CASKPKNYNEQFF
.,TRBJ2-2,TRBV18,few,TGTGCCAGCTCACTTTCCGCCCACAGTGGAGGGAACACCGGGGAGCTGTTTTTT,CASSLSAHSGGNTGELFF
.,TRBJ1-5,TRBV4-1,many,TGCGCCAGCAGCCAAGGTGGGGACCAGCCCCAGCATTTT,CASSQGGDQPQHF